Sequencing of this T cell receptor (beta chain) was carried out in a study of OX40 agonist ivuxolimab in advanced cancers. Whole-study context: In this cohort, patients received ivuxolimab, an agonistic anti-OX40 (CD134) antibody.

Assay: immunoSEQ multiplex PCR; the TCRdb copy retains only in-frame clones and omits some. This sample has fewer than 45,000 clones, with 88% found just once. V lost 3 bases, J lost 6 bases, and 17 bases lay in between. Germline loops: CDR1 PRHDT, CDR2 FYEKMQ (reference sequence). The CDR3 is 15 residues long. The clonotype was recovered from an adult with an advanced solid tumor such as melanoma, head and neck, liver or kidney cancer. The specimen was CD4+ or CD8+ T cells sorted from blood, collected in a trial of the OX40 agonist ivuxolimab. The rearrangement links TRBV13 to TRBJ1-1, with unresolved D. CDR3 nucleotide sequence: TGTGCCAGCAGCTTCAATAGGGAGGCCGGGTCTGAAGCTTTCTTT. Amino acids: CASSFNREAGSEAFF. Variable domain in full (rest from reference TRBV13 and TRBJ1-1): AAGVIQSPRHLIKEKRETATLKCYPIPRHDTVYWYQQGPGQDPQFLISFYEKMQSDKGSIPDRFSAQQFSDYHSELNMSSLELGDSALYFCASSFNREAGSEAFFGQGTRLTVV.